Below, 12 T cell receptor beta chains from the same sample are listed, as sequenced in a study of Ad26.COV2.S vaccination and SARS-CoV-2 variants. The assay was immunoSEQ multiplex PCR, and TCRdb's table has in-frame clones only and misses some. Of about 330,000 clones listed, 85% to 90% are singletons. The sample's treatment: around 19 received Ad26.COV2.S at low or high dose, single or two shots; about five received placebo; per-sample allocation not given. Material that was analyzed had been drawn on day 63 after the first vaccine or placebo injection. The sample in question was peripheral blood, obtained in a trial of Ad26.COV2.S vaccine versus placebo. These receptors all come from a person aged 18-60 years who received the Ad26.COV2.S COVID-19 vaccine or a placebo.

The chain uses TRBV10-3 and TRBJ1-1, with a tentative D call TRBD1 (5 bases). The CDR3 loop spans 13 amino acids. The V and J ends lost 9 bases and 6 bases respectively, with 17 bases between them. Per germline, CDR1 ENHRY and CDR2 SYGVKD. CDR3 sequence: CAIRIEDTPEAFF. The CDR3 nucleotides read TGTGCCATTCGCATCGAGGACACCCCTGAAGCTTTCTTT.

This clone was counted once. The V and J genes are TRBV4-1 and TRBJ2-2; D is ambiguous. CDR1 MGHRA and CDR2 YSYEKL come from the germline V gene. Deletions cut 3 bases from V and 8 bases from J, with 7 bases between. The CDR3 has 12 amino acids. CDR3 nucleotides: TGCGCCAGCAGCCAGCCATGGGGGGAGCTGTTTTTT. This translates into CASSQPWGELFF.

The rearrangement links TRBV20-1 to TRBJ2-1, with TRBD1 matching over 7 bases. Germline V lookup: CDR1 DFQATT, CDR2 SNEGSKA (reference sequence). V shed 4 bases, J shed 5 bases, and the junction held 23 bases outside the gene matches. The CDR3 is made up of 19 amino acids. The CDR3 nucleotides read TGCAGTGCTACTGAGGAGGCCTCACCAAAGAGGGGGCTGAACAATGAGCAGTTCTTC. Its translation is CSATEEASPKRGLNNEQFF.

V gene TRBV9 combines with J gene TRBJ1-5, with a possible D match to TRBD1 (6 bases). Germline V gene sequence: CDR1 SGDLS, CDR2 YYNGEE. This CDR3 contains 17 residues. V lost 4 bases and J lost 4, with 21 bases in between. DNA of the CDR3: TGTGCCAGCAGCACGATCCTCACAGGGACCCCAAATCAGCCCCAGCATTTT. Protein sequence: CASSTILTGTPNQPQHF.

The V and J genes are TRBV7-2 and TRBJ1-4; D gene uncertain. This CDR3 contains 13 residues. The V end was cut by 2 bases, the J end by 14 bases, with 15 bases between. CDR1 and CDR2 (germline): SGHTA, FQGNSA. The CDR3: CASSLRQGESLFF. The DNA for the CDR3 is TGTGCCAGCAGCTTACGACAAGGCGAAAGCCTGTTTTTT.

The chain is built from TRBV11-2 and TRBJ2-5; D may correspond to TRBD1 or TRBD2 (5 bases each). CDR3 length: 16 amino acids. The ends were cut back, 7 bases at V and 5 bases at J, with 23 bases in the middle. The V gene's germline CDR1 is SGHAT and CDR2 FQNNGV. The chain's CDR3 is CASTPSRDLILETQYF. The CDR3 DNA sequence: TGTGCCAGCACCCCAAGTAGGGACCTCATTTTGGAGACCCAGTACTTC.

The chain combines TRBV11-3 with TRBJ2-3; 11 bases are a match to TRBD2. The germline V gene encodes CDR1 SGHNT and CDR2 YENEEA. V lost 0 bases, J lost 1 base, and 3 bases stayed unmatched. CDR3 length equals 17 residues. The CDR3 is CASSLDELAGGTDTQYF. The CDR3 coding sequence is TGTGCCAGCAGCTTAGACGAACTAGCGGGAGGCACAGATACGCAGTATTTT.

The chain is built from TRBV7-3 and TRBJ2-3; TRBD2 agrees at 12 bases. CDR1 SGHTA and CDR2 FQGTGA come from the germline V gene. CDR3 length equals 16 residues. The V gene end was trimmed by 5 bases and the J gene end by 6 bases; junction bases not matched to a gene: 9. The CDR3 DNA sequence: TGTGCCAGCAGCCCCGGACTAGCGGGATCGTTGGATACGCAGTATTTT. Translated, it gives CASSPGLAGSLDTQYF.

Ten or more counts support this clone. The chain has TRBV7-2 and TRBJ1-1, with D tentatively TRBD1 (5 bases). The V gene's germline CDR1 is SGHTA and CDR2 FQGNSA. Trimming took 1 base from V and 6 from J, leaving 15 bases between them. This CDR3 comprises 15 residues. The CDR3 here is CASSLDVGVGAEAFF. CDR3 DNA sequence: TGTGCCAGCAGCTTAGATGTAGGGGTTGGGGCTGAAGCTTTCTTT.

The genes are TRBV19 and TRBJ1-1; no clear D. The CDR3 runs to 14 residues. Germline assignment: CDR1 LNHDA and CDR2 SQIVND (reference sequence). V was clipped by 4 bases and J by 5 bases, with 14 bases between them. CDR3 loop: CASSTADIGTEAFF. DNA for the CDR3: TGTGCCAGTAGTACCGCAGACATTGGGACTGAAGCTTTCTTT.

The genes are TRBV5-1 and TRBJ1-1, with D maybe TRBD1 (6 bases). Germline values: CDR1 SGHRS, CDR2 YFSETQ. The CDR3 loop spans 13 amino acids. Trimming stripped 5 bases from V and 4 bases from J, with 12 bases between. CDR3 protein: CASRSTGPTEAFF. The CDR3 coding sequence is TGCGCCAGCAGATCTACAGGGCCCACTGAAGCTTTCTTT. Full variable domain (remainder filled in from reference TRBV5-1 and TRBJ1-1): KAGVTQTPRYLIKTRGQQVTLSCSPISGHRSVSWYQQTPGQGLQFLFEYFSETQRNKGNFPGRFSGRQFSNSRSEMNVSTLELGDSALYLCASRSTGPTEAFFGQGTRLTVV.

The V call is TRBV12-3 or TRBV12-4, the J call TRBJ2-5; D is ambiguous. The germline V and J ends were trimmed by 3 bases and 5 bases, with 10 bases remaining between them. CDR3 length: 13 residues. The CDR3 region is CASSLGIVETQYF. The CDR3 bases are TGTGCCAGCAGTTTGGGAATCGTGGAGACCCAGTACTTC.